These 4 T cell receptor beta chains originate from one sample sequenced in a study of spatial heterogeneity in lung cancer. Documented time point: sample taken at primary tumor resection. Whole RNA was taken from tumor, nontumor lung or frozen PBMC; it was then sequenced unsorted. TCRdb fed the 5' RACE reads into MiXCR, producing one record per CDR3 protein. The table records some 47,000 distinct CDR3 sequences, about 7.6% of them present only once. Sequenced here: PBMCs, sampled at surgery. The receptors were sampled from a female donor with early-stage non-small cell lung cancer.

The chain links TRBV30 to TRBJ1-6, with a weak D call TRBD1 (5 bases). In germline, CDR1 is GTSNPN, CDR2 SVGIG (reference sequence). Trimming left V 2 bases short and J 8 bases short, with 13 bases between. This CDR3 spans 14 amino acids. CDR3 coding DNA: TGTGCCTGGAGTTTTTGGCAGGGTGATTCACCCCTCCACTTT. Amino acids: CAWSFWQGDSPLHF.

The genes are TRBV19 and TRBJ1-1; possibly TRBD1 for D (5 bases). In germline, CDR1 is LNHDA, CDR2 SQIVND (reference sequence). The CDR3 has 14 amino acids. Trimming took off 2 bases at V and 5 bases at J, with 12 bases between the two ends. CDR3 protein: CASSIRGVGTEAFF. The CDR3 DNA is TGTGCCAGTAGTATACGGGGCGTAGGGACTGAAGCTTTCTTT.

At least ten counts were recorded for this clonotype. This chain links TRBV7-2 with TRBJ1-2; D gene unclear. Per germline, CDR1 SGHTA and CDR2 FQGNSA. With 3 bases removed from V and 5 bases from J, the gap between germline ends came to 16 bases. The CDR3 sequence is 15 residues long. CDR3 nucleotide sequence: TGTGCCAGCAGCTTGGGGTTGGGAGCGCGATATGGCTACACCTTC. Translating gives CASSLGLGARYGYTF.

This clonotype was seen only a few times. The chain has TRBV5-6 and TRBJ2-1, with no clear D. Trimming shortened V by 0 bases and J by 5 bases, and 6 bases separated the two germline ends. The CDR3 is 13 amino acids. Germline CDR1 is SGHDT and CDR2 is YYEEEE. The CDR3 reads CASSLVGNNEQFF. For the CDR3, the DNA is TGTGCCAGCAGCTTGGTTGGGAACAATGAGCAGTTCTTC.